These T cell receptor beta chains were read from a single sample in a study of blood T cell repertoires in COVID-19. Using immunoSEQ multiplex PCR, the repertoire was profiled, and TCRdb retains in-frame clones only, with some absent. Of tens of thousands of clones detected, about 91% appear once; the ten largest clones hold over 10%. Sequenced material: peripheral blood. Receptors were obtained from a human donor with active COVID-19. The donor label of this sample is uncertain. Each CDR3 is given with its conserved first and last residue. The D gene is left open where the match is weak. Not all rows give a size; the values are once, few, many and, for expanded clones, a class.

>TRBV10-3|.|.|TRBJ1-2
CAISESGQVGGYTF
TGTGCCATCAGTGAGTCGGGACAAGTAGGCGGCTACACCTTC
>TRBV6-6|.|once|TRBJ1-2
CASSRPGGTVYGYTF
TGTGCCAGCAGTCGCCCTGGGGGCACGGTCTATGGCTACACCTTC
>TRBV28|TRBD2|.|TRBJ2-7
CASRPPSGLSEQYF
TGTGCCAGCAGGCCCCCTAGCGGGTTGAGCGAGCAGTACTTC
>TRBV9|TRBD1|.|TRBJ2-4
CASSVGDSSNIQYF
TGTGCCAGCAGCGTAGGGGACAGCTCAAACATTCAGTACTTC
>TRBV12-1|.|.|TRBJ1-1
CASSLWSLRQGATEAFF
TGTGCCAGCAGCTTATGGTCTTTGAGACAGGGGGCCACTGAAGCTTTCTTT
>TRBV13|.|.|TRBJ2-3
CASSGGRSRRDTQYF
TGTGCCAGCAGTGGAGGGAGGTCGCGTCGAGATACGCAGTATTTT
>TRBV27|.|few|TRBJ2-1
CASSLGAGLDNEQFF
TGTGCCAGCAGTCTGGGGGCAGGGCTCGATAATGAGCAGTTCTTC
>TRBV30|.|.|TRBJ2-7
CAWMQQGLGSGEQYF
TGTGCCTGGATGCAACAGGGTCTAGGTAGCGGGGAGCAGTACTTC
>TRBV6-5|TRBD1|.|TRBJ1-1
CASSPWTGKNTEAFF
TGTGCCAGCAGTCCCTGGACAGGGAAAAACACTGAAGCTTTCTTT
>TRBV28|.|.|TRBJ2-7
CASSLFLGGSYEQYF
TGTGCCAGCAGTTTATTCCTAGGGGGATCCTACGAGCAGTACTTC
>TRBV28|TRBD2|.|TRBJ2-1
CASSPGLGLYNEQFF
TGTGCCAGCAGCCCGGGACTAGGCCTTTACAATGAGCAGTTCTTC
>TRBV27|.|.|TRBJ1-5
CASPRWQGYSNQPQHF
TGTGCCAGCCCCCGGTGGCAGGGTTATAGCAATCAGCCCCAGCATTTT
>TRBV3-1/TRBV3-2|TRBD1|.|TRBJ1-6
CANNGTGILGDSPLHF
TGTGCCAACAACGGGACAGGCATTCTCGGCGATTCACCCCTCCACTTT
>TRBV6-5|.|.|TRBJ2-1
CASSWQSLLATEQFF
TGTGCCAGCAGTTGGCAATCCCTTCTAGCGACTGAGCAGTTCTTC
>TRBV7-2|.|.|TRBJ1-3
CASSSMVQGRNTIYF
TGTGCCAGCAGCTCGATGGTCCAGGGTCGAAACACCATATATTTT
>TRBV6-2/TRBV6-3|.|.|TRBJ1-1
CASSYNNLGTEAFF
TGTGCCAGCAGTTACAACAACCTCGGGACTGAAGCTTTCTTT
>TRBV23-1|.|.|TRBJ2-7
CASSQPGSGDSYEQYF
TGCGCCAGCAGTCAACCTGGATCCGGGGACTCCTACGAGCAGTACTTC
>TRBV28|TRBD1|.|TRBJ1-1
CASSSGGLTMNTEAFF
TGTGCCAGCAGTTCAGGGGGCCTCACGATGAACACTGAAGCTTTCTTT
>TRBV6-2/TRBV6-3|.|.|TRBJ2-7
CASSSPPTSSYEQYF
TGTGCCAGCAGTTCCCCCCCGACAAGCTCCTACGAGCAGTACTTC
>TRBV28|.|.|TRBJ2-5
CASSPSGGWETQYF
TGTGCCAGCAGCCCGTCGGGGGGCTGGGAGACCCAGTACTTC
>TRBV27|TRBD1|.|TRBJ1-2
CASSAGGQGSLVYGYTF
TGTGCCAGCAGTGCGGGGGGACAGGGTTCCCTGGTCTATGGCTACACCTTC
>TRBV10-1|TRBD2|.|TRBJ2-1
CASSLTGTSYNEQFF
TGCGCCAGCAGTCTTACCGGGACTAGCTACAATGAGCAGTTCTTC
>TRBV6-5|TRBD1|.|TRBJ1-1
CASRGQGIYTEAFF
TGTGCCAGCAGGGGACAGGGGATATACACTGAAGCTTTCTTT
>TRBV19|TRBD1|.|TRBJ2-5
CASLATQGAWETQYF
TGTGCCAGTTTGGCCACGCAGGGGGCATGGGAGACCCAGTACTTC
>TRBV2|.|.|TRBJ1-5
CASSAPGPRGGQPQHF
TGTGCCAGCAGTGCTCCGGGTCCTAGAGGAGGTCAGCCCCAGCATTTT
>TRBV4-3|.|few|TRBJ1-2
CASSQEGLGAYYGYTF
TGCGCCAGCAGCCAAGAAGGGCTGGGGGCTTACTATGGCTACACCTTC
>TRBV28|TRBD1|.|TRBJ1-2
CASSTGAYGYTF
TGTGCCAGCAGTACAGGGGCCTATGGCTACACCTTC
>TRBV6-5|.|.|TRBJ2-1
CASSYSKAGPNEQFF
TGTGCCAGCAGTTACTCGAAGGCGGGCCCCAATGAGCAGTTCTTC
>TRBV6-6|TRBD2|.|TRBJ2-1
CASSYVLAAGHHEQFF
TGTGCCAGCAGTTACGTACTAGCGGCAGGCCATCATGAGCAGTTCTTC
>TRBV5-8|.|.|TRBJ1-6
CASSVQNSPLHF
TGTGCCAGCAGCGTTCAGAATTCACCCCTCCACTTT
>TRBV4-3|TRBD2|.|TRBJ2-3
CASSQLTSGMRSTDTQYF
TGCGCCAGCAGCCAACTGACTAGCGGGATGCGTAGCACAGATACGCAGTATTTT
>TRBV18|.|.|TRBJ2-1
CASSRDSFYNEQFF
TGTGCCAGCTCCCGGGACTCCTTCTACAATGAGCAGTTCTTC
>TRBV7-2|TRBD2|.|TRBJ2-5
CASSPAFLAGGPAETQYF
TGTGCCAGCAGCCCAGCCTTCCTAGCGGGAGGGCCTGCTGAGACCCAGTACTTC
>TRBV18|.|.|TRBJ2-5
CASSPSRETQYF
TGTGCCAGCTCACCATCTAGGGAGACCCAGTACTTC
>TRBV20-1|TRBD2|.|TRBJ2-5
CSASLAGGQETQYF
TGCAGTGCTAGTTTAGCGGGAGGGCAAGAGACCCAGTACTTC
>TRBV11-3|.|.|TRBJ2-1
CASSRGGAGGEQFF
TGTGCCAGCAGCCGAGGCGGGGCCGGCGGTGAGCAGTTCTTC
>TRBV27|.|few|TRBJ2-2
CASSYRNTGELFF
TGTGCCAGCAGTTACAGAAACACCGGGGAGCTGTTTTTT
>TRBV7-9|TRBD1|few|TRBJ1-6
CASSPLSGQGINSPLHF
TGTGCCAGCAGCCCCCTGTCGGGACAGGGGATAAATTCACCCCTCCACTTT
>TRBV19|TRBD1|.|TRBJ2-1
CASKVDRGSLGSYNEQFF
TGTGCCAGTAAGGTTGACAGGGGATCCCTCGGCTCCTACAATGAGCAGTTCTTC
>TRBV3-1/TRBV3-2|TRBD1|.|TRBJ2-5
CASSQVGQSQETQYF
TGTGCCAGCAGCCAAGTGGGACAGTCCCAAGAGACCCAGTACTTC
>TRBV5-1|TRBD1|.|TRBJ2-7
CASSVDRTSSYEQYF
TGCGCCAGCAGCGTGGACAGGACCAGCTCCTACGAGCAGTACTTC
>TRBV5-4|TRBD1|.|TRBJ2-2
CASSSGTGDTGELFF
TGTGCCAGCAGCTCCGGGACAGGGGACACCGGGGAGCTGTTTTTT
>TRBV5-6|TRBD2|.|TRBJ2-7
CASSLTSGVDEQYF
TGTGCCAGCAGCTTGACGAGCGGGGTCGACGAGCAGTACTTC
>TRBV11-2|TRBD1|.|TRBJ1-4
CASSRNRGHSEKLFF
TGTGCCAGCAGTCGAAACAGGGGGCATAGTGAAAAACTGTTTTTT
>TRBV7-9|TRBD1|.|TRBJ2-6
CASSRSGTGVRSGANVLTF
TGTGCCAGCAGCCGTTCTGGGACAGGGGTCCGTTCTGGGGCCAACGTCCTGACTTTC
>TRBV27|.|.|TRBJ1-1
CASSLRNTGMNTEAFF
TGTGCCAGCAGTTTGCGTAACACAGGGATGAACACTGAAGCTTTCTTT
>TRBV7-8|.|.|TRBJ2-5
CASSRQVQETQYF
TGTGCCAGCAGCCGACAGGTCCAAGAGACCCAGTACTTC
>TRBV7-3|.|.|TRBJ2-2
CASSPGGTGELFF
TGTGCCAGCAGCCCCGGGGGCACCGGGGAGCTGTTTTTT
>TRBV9|.|.|TRBJ2-4
CASSVESENIQYF
TGTGCCAGCAGCGTAGAAAGCGAAAACATTCAGTACTTC
>TRBV13|TRBD2|.|TRBJ2-3
CASSFPGGDTQYF
TGTGCCAGCAGCTTCCCGGGAGGGGATACGCAGTATTTT
>TRBV3-1/TRBV3-2|.|.|TRBJ1-2
CASSQDQAGHGYTF
TGTGCCAGCAGCCAAGATCAGGCAGGGCACGGCTACACCTTC
>TRBV7-2|.|.|TRBJ2-5
CASSSRQIQETQYF
TGTGCCAGCAGCTCCCGACAGATCCAAGAGACCCAGTACTTC
>TRBV4-3|TRBD2|.|TRBJ2-3
CASSQDLGGRADTQYF
TGCGCCAGCAGCCAAGATTTGGGCGGGAGGGCAGATACGCAGTATTTT
>TRBV20-1|.|once|TRBJ2-7
CSATRAYEQYF
TGCAGTGCCACGCGGGCCTACGAGCAGTACTTC
>TRBV7-8|.|.|TRBJ2-1
CASSLGGAGIYNEQFF
TGTGCCAGCAGCTTAGGGGGTGCAGGGATCTACAATGAGCAGTTCTTC